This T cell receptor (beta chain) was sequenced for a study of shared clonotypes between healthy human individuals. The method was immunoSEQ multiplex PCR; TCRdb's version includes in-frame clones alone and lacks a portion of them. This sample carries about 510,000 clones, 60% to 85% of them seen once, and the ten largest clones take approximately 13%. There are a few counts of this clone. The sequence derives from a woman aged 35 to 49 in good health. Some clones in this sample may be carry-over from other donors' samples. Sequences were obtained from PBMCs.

As DNA, the CDR3 is TGTGCCAGCGGGGGGATTGGTGAAAAACTGTTTTTT. Translating gives CASGGIGEKLFF. The chain joins TRBV9 to TRBJ1-4; D perhaps matches TRBD1 (5 bases). The CDR3 has 12 residues. CDR1 and CDR2 (germline): SGDLS, YYNGEE. Trimming removed 7 bases from V and 7 bases from J, with 11 bases in between.